The clone carrying this T cell receptor beta chain has a count of ten or more. Its antigen is unidentified. This sample was included in a study of human T cells and chemical hapten exposure. Study in general: A mostly female patient group had alopecia areata, totalis or universalis.

Time point indicated: patch test 2, 6 weeks after DPC sensitization. The treatment is: therapeutic diphenylcyclopropenone sensitization with weekly scalp DPC. Donation of samples came from alopecia patients who were 18 to 70 years old and suitable for DPC. General study results and limits: Patch test score tracked positively with PT1 expanded TCR counts. The study found that DPC sensitization did not change TCRs above 1 in 1000 frequency.

TCRdb re-called the RACE reads with MiXCR, one entry per CDR3 protein. The data contain 65,000 to 95,000 distinct CDR3 sequences, less than 8% of them singletons. The length of the CDR3 is 14 residues. CDR1 is SQVTM, CDR2 ANQGSEA, per germline. V was trimmed by 6 bases and J by 0 bases, leaving 14 bases between them. Sample: whole blood, taken in connection with sensitization to the hapten diphenylcyclopropenone (DPC). The chain is built from TRBV29-1 and TRBJ1-1; D remains unclear. This TCR came from a woman aged 25 to 39 with alopecia areata. Some clones in this sample may be carry-over from other donors' samples. CDR3 sequence reads: CSVVKRLMNTEAFF. CDR3 coding DNA: TGCAGCGTCGTGAAGCGACTCATGAACACTGAAGCTTTCTTT.